This T cell receptor beta chain was captured by sequencing in a study of cytomegalovirus exposure and HLA in healthy donors. Study results and limitations: Many donors carried some public TCRs, although rarity characterized most TCR sequences.

Notes on this clone: Its antigen is not identified.

PCR amplification relied on 60 Vbeta primers (plus 13 Jbeta primers). Method: immunoSEQ multiplex PCR; TCRdb's copy keeps in-frame clones and lacks some. The table lists about 160,000 clones, around 80% of them singletons. CDR1 SGHKS and CDR2 YYEKEE come from the germline V gene (reference sequence). J gave up 4 bases and V 3 bases, and 3 bases lay outside the gene matches. CDR3 length: 13 amino acids. The material sequenced was PBMCs. The clonotype comes from a woman aged 35 to 49 in good health and CMV-seropositive. The J gene is TRBJ1-2, the V gene TRBV5-5, with TRBD1 matching over 7 bases. The CDR3 is CASSSSGGYGYTF. CDR3 sequence (DNA): TGTGCCAGCAGCTCCTCAGGGGGCTATGGCTACACCTTC.